This T cell receptor beta chain was observed in a study of OX40 agonist ivuxolimab in advanced cancers. Study-wide context: Ivuxolimab, which targeted the costimulatory receptor OX40 (CD134), was an agonistic, fully human IgG2 monoclonal antibody. Intravenous ivuxolimab was administered to patients every 2 weeks at six dose levels: 0.01, 0.1, 0.3, 1.5, 3 and 10 mg/kg. Of the roughly 52 dose-escalation patients, hepatocellular carcinoma was present in roughly 19, melanoma in about 15, renal cell carcinoma in 9 and head and neck cancer in 9. In the dose-escalation cohort, approximately 82% of patients were male, and the mean age was approximately 55 years, with a range of about 23 to 85. Prior anti-PD-1, anti-PD-L1 or anti-CTLA-4 therapy was permitted, and approximately 39% of dose-escalation patients had received checkpoint inhibitors. Partial responses occurred in three dose-escalation patients, of whom one had hepatocellular carcinoma and two had cutaneous melanoma. The purpose of peripheral TCRbeta sequencing was to test whether ivuxolimab changed TCR sequence diversity and led to clonal T-cell expansion. The paper covers the monotherapy dose-escalation part of the phase I ivuxolimab trial, which included N ≈ 57 patients. What the authors observed across the whole study: After ivuxolimab, expanded clones were on average more numerous among CD8+ T cells than among CD4+ T cells. Partial responders in the 0.1-3.0 mg/kg groups had among the lowest normalized peripheral clonal expansion, especially among CD8+ T cells. Which antigens the clonally expanded peripheral T cells were specific for was not determined. Low levels of normalized T-cell clonal expansion were also seen in some patients who did not respond. Clonal expansion of both CD4+ and CD8+ blood T cells was observed from baseline to week 6 at doses 0.1 to 3.0 mg/kg.

With regard to this clone: Its antigen is still unknown. Base qualities were left out, and no much larger clone turns up one base away.

Genomic DNA was extracted from sorted cells for sequencing of the TCRbeta CDR3 region. TCRbeta CDR3 regions were sequenced using the immunoSEQ Assay. TCRdb limited this immuneACCESS table to in-frame rearrangements with V and J called. A share of clones is missing; checked studies link under half to unresolved V genes, and the rest is unexplained. In this sample the table shows approximately 60,000 clones, roughly 85% of which occur a single time. Approximately 5% of the sample lies in the top ten. The trial excluded patients who had a history of autoimmune disease or who were on systemic immunosuppression. Peripheral blood for TCR sequencing was collected from all dose cohorts at baseline, on cycle 4 day 1, and on cycle 7 day 1. Samples came from an open-label, multicenter, first-in-human phase I dose-escalation trial of ivuxolimab. Adults with locally advanced or metastatic melanoma, renal cell, hepatocellular, or head and neck squamous cell carcinoma were enrolled in the trial. Before TCR sequencing, CD4+ T cells and CD8+ T cells were sorted from peripheral blood as separate populations.

The germline V gene yields SNHLY for CDR1 and FYNNEI for CDR2. At the junction V is shortened by 7 bases and J by 2 bases, with 8 bases in between. From the cysteine through the phenylalanine, the CDR3 covers 12 amino acids. The only DNA kept is the CDR3, 36 bases in frame from the first base. Rearrangement joined TRBV2 to TRBJ1-1; the D gene is unclear. The sequenced sample was CD4+ or CD8+ T cells sorted from blood, obtained in a trial of the OX40 agonist ivuxolimab. The sequence came from an adult with an advanced solid tumor such as melanoma, head and neck, liver or kidney cancer. The CDR3 here reads CASIPVNTEAFF. The DNA sequence is given as TGTGCCAGCATTCCCGTTAACACTGAAGCTTTCTTT.